This T cell receptor (beta chain) was identified in a study of OX40 agonist ivuxolimab in advanced cancers. Study background: Patients were treated with intravenous ivuxolimab, dosed at 0.01 to 10 mg/kg and infused every 2 weeks.

Concerning this clone itself: Its antigen is not identified.

Germline loops: CDR1 MNHNY, CDR2 SVGAGI (reference sequence). With 5 bases removed from V and 1 base from J, the gap between germline ends came to 9 bases. This CDR3 contains 14 residues. At baseline, cycle 4 day 1, and cycle 7 day 1, blood was sampled. The assay was immunoSEQ multiplex PCR, and TCRdb's table has in-frame clones only and misses some. Of tens of thousands of clones in the sample, about 94% were seen once. Study-level results: The antigen specificity of the peripheral T cells (those that were expanded) was not determined. Compared with CD4+, CD8+ T cells on average had more expanded clones.

The source is an adult with an advanced solid tumor such as melanoma, head and neck, liver or kidney cancer. The rearrangement links TRBV6-6 to TRBJ1-5; possibly TRBD1 for D (6 bases). The source was CD4+ or CD8+ T cells sorted from blood, collected in a trial of the OX40 agonist ivuxolimab. This CDR3 is CASSLGQSNQPQHF. CDR3 in DNA: TGTGCCAGCAGTCTCGGACAGAGCAATCAGCCCCAGCATTTT.